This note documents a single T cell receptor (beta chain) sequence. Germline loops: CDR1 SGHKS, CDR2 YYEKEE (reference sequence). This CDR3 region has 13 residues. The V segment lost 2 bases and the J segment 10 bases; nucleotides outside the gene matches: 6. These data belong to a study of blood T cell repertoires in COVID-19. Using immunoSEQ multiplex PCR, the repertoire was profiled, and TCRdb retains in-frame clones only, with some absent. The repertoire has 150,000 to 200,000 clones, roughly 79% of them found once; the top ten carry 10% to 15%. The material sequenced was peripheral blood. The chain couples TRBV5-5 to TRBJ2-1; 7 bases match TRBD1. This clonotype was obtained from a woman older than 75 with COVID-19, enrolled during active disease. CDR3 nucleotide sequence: TGTGCCAGCAGCTTTACAGGGGATGGGGAGCAGTTCTTC. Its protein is CASSFTGDGEQFF.